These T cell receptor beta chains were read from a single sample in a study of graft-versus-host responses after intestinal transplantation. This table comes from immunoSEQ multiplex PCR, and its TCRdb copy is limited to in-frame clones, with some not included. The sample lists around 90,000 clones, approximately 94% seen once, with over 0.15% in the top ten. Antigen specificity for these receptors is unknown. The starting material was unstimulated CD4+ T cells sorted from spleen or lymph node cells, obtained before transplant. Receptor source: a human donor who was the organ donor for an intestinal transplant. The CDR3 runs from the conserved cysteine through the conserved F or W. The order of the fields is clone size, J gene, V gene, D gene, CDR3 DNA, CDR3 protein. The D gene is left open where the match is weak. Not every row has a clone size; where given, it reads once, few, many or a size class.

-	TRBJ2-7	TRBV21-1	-	TGTGCCAGCAGCAAAATCTTAGGGGACGTGACCTACGAGCAGTACTTC	CASSKILGDVTYEQYF
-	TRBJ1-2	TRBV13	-	TGTGCCAGCAGCTTAGCTGCGGGTTTCTATGGCTACACCTTC	CASSLAAGFYGYTF
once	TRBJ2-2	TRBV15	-	TGTGCCACCAGCTGGGGACCAGCGAACACCGGGGAGCTGTTTTTT	CATSWGPANTGELFF
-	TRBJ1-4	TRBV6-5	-	TGTGCCAGCGCCATAGGCCCAACTAATGAAAAACTGTTTTTT	CASAIGPTNEKLFF
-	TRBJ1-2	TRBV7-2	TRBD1	TGTGCCAGCAGCTTACCCCCGACAGGGTCCTATGGCTACACCTTC	CASSLPPTGSYGYTF
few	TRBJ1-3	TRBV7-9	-	TGTGCCAGCAGCTTGGTGAGCTCTGGAAACACCATATATTTT	CASSLVSSGNTIYF
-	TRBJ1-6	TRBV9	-	TGTGCCAGCAGCGAAAATCCTAATTCACCCCTCCACTTT	CASSENPNSPLHF
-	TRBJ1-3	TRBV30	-	TGTGCCTGGAGTGTAGGAACGTTCCGTCGTGGGGGAAACACCATATATTTT	CAWSVGTFRRGGNTIYF
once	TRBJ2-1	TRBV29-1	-	TGCAGCGTTCCAGGTGTCCAACAAAAAAATGGGGTTCAGGGATACAATGAGCAGTTCTTC	CSVPGVQQKNGVQGYNEQFF
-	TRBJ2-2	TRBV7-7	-	TGTGCTAGCAGCTTCAGCACCGGGGAGCTGTTTTTT	CASSFSTGELFF
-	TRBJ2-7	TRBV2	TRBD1	TGTGCCAGCAGTGGGGGACAGGTTCCCTACGAGCAGTACTTC	CASSGGQVPYEQYF
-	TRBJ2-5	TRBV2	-	TGTGCCGGGGGGACGGGGCTAGAGACCCAGTACTTC	CAGGTGLETQYF
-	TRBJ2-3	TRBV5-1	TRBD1	TGCGCCAGCGCGACCGGGACAGCAACAGATACGCAGTATTTT	CASATGTATDTQYF
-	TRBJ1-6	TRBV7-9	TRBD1	TGTGCCAGCAGCCCACCAGGGGGCAGGAATTCACCCCTCCACTTT	CASSPPGGRNSPLHF
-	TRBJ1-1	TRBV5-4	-	TGTGCCAGCAGCTTGGCCGGCAGGGGCGAGCCTGAAGCTTTCTTT	CASSLAGRGEPEAFF
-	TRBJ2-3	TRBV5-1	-	TGCGCCAGCAAAACAGATAACACAGATACGCAGTATTTT	CASKTDNTDTQYF
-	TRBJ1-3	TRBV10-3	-	TGTGCCATCAAGGAGGGGCCCTCTGGAAACACCATATATTTT	CAIKEGPSGNTIYF
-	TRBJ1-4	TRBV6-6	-	TGTGCCAGCGGGGGGAGGAATGAAAAACTGTTTTTT	CASGGRNEKLFF
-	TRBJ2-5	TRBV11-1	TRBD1	TGTGCCAGCAGCTCGACAGGGGGCACGGAGACCCAGTACTTC	CASSSTGGTETQYF
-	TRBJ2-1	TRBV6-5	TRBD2	TGTGCCAGCCGAGCTAGCGGGGGCCGGGAGCAGTTCTTC	CASRASGGREQFF
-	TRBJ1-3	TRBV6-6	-	TGTGCCAGCAGACCGGTTTACTCTGGAAACACCATATATTTT	CASRPVYSGNTIYF
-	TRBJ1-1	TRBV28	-	TGTGCCACCCTATCGGGGGCTAACACTGAAGCTTTCTTT	CATLSGANTEAFF
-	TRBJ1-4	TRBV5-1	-	TGCGCCAGCAGCAAGAGCGACTCCGGGGCAACTAATGAAAAACTGTTTTTT	CASSKSDSGATNEKLFF
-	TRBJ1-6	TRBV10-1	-	TGCGCCAGCAGTGAGTCGGCAGGAGGGGGTTCACCCCTCCACTTT	CASSESAGGGSPLHF
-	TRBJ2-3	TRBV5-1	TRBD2	TGCGCCAGCAGCTTGGCAGGTTTAGCGGGGGGCACAGATACGCAGTATTTT	CASSLAGLAGGTDTQYF
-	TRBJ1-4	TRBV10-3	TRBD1	TGTGCCATCAGTACCGGGACAGGGGGCCCGAGTGGTGAAAAACTGTTTTTT	CAISTGTGGPSGEKLFF
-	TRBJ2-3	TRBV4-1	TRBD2	TGCGCCAGCAGCCAACGTCCTCTAGCGGGGGGCCTCCCAGATACGCAGTATTTT	CASSQRPLAGGLPDTQYF
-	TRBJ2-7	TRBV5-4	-	TGTGCCAGCAGGTCTAGACAGGAAATCTCCTACGAGCAGTACTTC	CASRSRQEISYEQYF
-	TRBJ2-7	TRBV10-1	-	TGCGCCAGCAGTGCCGTCGACTCGCGGGAGCAGTACTTC	CASSAVDSREQYF
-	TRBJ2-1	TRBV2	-	TGTGCCAGCAGCCGGGACTCCGGGAATGAGCAGTTCTTC	CASSRDSGNEQFF